A single sample is the source of the 8 T cell receptor beta chains below, sequenced in a study of CD8 T cells in Susac syndrome. Reverse transcription of about 0.45 to 1 ug RNA used random hexamers. TCRdb called the immunoSEQ multiplex PCR reads again in MiXCR, with one record for every CDR3 protein. The data hold around 170,000 distinct CDR3 sequences, with 90% to 95% observed a single time. The source material was CD4+ T cells from PBMCs. Receptors were obtained from a human donor with Susac syndrome.

The rearrangement joins TRBV25-1 to TRBJ2-3, with TRBD2 identical over 9 bases. The CDR3 is made up of 15 amino acids. Germline V gene lookup returns CDR1 MGHDK and CDR2 SYGVNS. The trim removed 3 bases at V and 3 bases at J, leaving 4 bases unmatched. In nucleotides, the CDR3 is TGTGCCAGCAGTGATCCGAGCGGGGGGACAGATACGCAGTATTTT. Encoded protein: CASSDPSGGTDTQYF.

The V and J genes are TRBV5-1 and TRBJ2-3, with 7 bases fitting TRBD2. V was clipped by 4 bases and J by 6 bases; unmatched bases: 5. CDR3 length equals 13 residues. Germline assignment: CDR1 SGHRS and CDR2 YFSETQ. CDR3 region: CASSRGELDTQYF. CDR3 nucleotides: TGCGCCAGCAGCCGGGGGGAATTGGATACGCAGTATTTT.

Only a few counts were recorded for this clonotype. The V gene is TRBV2, the J gene TRBJ2-1; 8 positions match TRBD2. Germline lookup yields CDR1 SNHLY and CDR2 FYNNEI. This CDR3 comprises 14 residues. V shed 6 bases, J shed 2 bases, and the junction held 3 bases outside the gene matches. In DNA, the CDR3 is TGTGCCAGCAGGGCGGGAGGCGCCTACAATGAGCAGTTCTTC. Protein sequence: CASRAGGAYNEQFF. The full variable domain, in which reference TRBV2 and TRBJ2-1 provide the parts outside the CDR3, is EPEVTQTPSHQVTQMGQEVILRCVPISNHLYFYWYRQILGQKVEFLVSFYNNEISEKSEIFDDQFSVERPDGSNFTLKIRSTKLEDSAMYFCASRAGGAYNEQFFGPGTRLTVL.

V gene TRBV21-1 combines with J gene TRBJ2-7. TRBV21-1 is described as a pseudogene. CDR3 length: 14 residues. For the CDR3, the DNA is TGTGCCAGCAGTGAATGGAACAGCTCCTACGAGCAGTACTTC. It specifies CASSEWNSSYEQYF.

This sequence joins TRBV5-6 and TRBJ1-5; D might be TRBD1 (6 bases). Deletions cut 0 bases from V and 9 bases from J, with 13 bases between. CDR3 length: 14 residues. Germline loops: CDR1 SGHDT, CDR2 YYEEEE. The CDR3 loop is CASSLGKGGWPQHF. DNA for the CDR3: TGTGCCAGCAGCTTGGGGAAGGGGGGCTGGCCCCAGCATTTT.

The rearrangement links TRBV4-2 to TRBJ2-7; no definite D call. From germline, CDR1 is LGHNA and CDR2 YNFKEQ. Trimming stripped 1 base from V and 2 bases from J, with 9 bases between. The CDR3 sequence is 14 residues long. CDR3 bases: TGTGCCAGCAGCCAAGGGAGAGGCGCCTACGAGCAGTACTTC. It yields the protein CASSQGRGAYEQYF.

The chain couples TRBV7-9 to TRBJ1-4, with a possible D match to TRBD1 (5 bases). The germline V and J ends were trimmed by 6 bases and 7 bases, with 15 bases remaining between them. Germline CDR1 SEHNR, CDR2 FQNEAQ (reference sequence). The CDR3 contains 14 residues. The CDR3 loop reads CASSPGFRSEKLFF. CDR3 bases: TGTGCCAGCAGTCCAGGGTTCAGGAGTGAAAAACTGTTTTTT.

The chain uses TRBV5-1 and TRBJ1-2; the D is unclear. The V and J ends lost 7 bases and 0 bases respectively, with 13 bases between them. Germline V CDR1 and CDR2: SGHRS, YFSETQ. The CDR3 totals 14 residues. The CDR3 sequence is CASAEGATNYGYTF. The CDR3 DNA follows: TGCGCCAGCGCGGAAGGAGCGACTAACTATGGCTACACCTTC. Full variable domain (missing parts from reference TRBV5-1 and TRBJ1-2): KAGVTQTPRYLIKTRGQQVTLSCSPISGHRSVSWYQQTPGQGLQFLFEYFSETQRNKGNFPGRFSGRQFSNSRSEMNVSTLELGDSALYLCASAEGATNYGYTFGSGTRLTVV.